The sequence of this T cell receptor (beta chain) was determined in a study of naive and memory T cell subsets (dated by TCRdb to 2016 to 2017). Regarding the research as a whole: Sorted naive and memory T cell subsets from peripheral blood were analyzed in the study using a UMI-based, open-source pipeline for TCR alpha and beta sequencing. RNA was DNase-treated and reverse transcribed with TCR constant-region primers, mostly using SuperScript III. The functional CMV T cell responses agreed completely with IgG serology results.

The protocol used for the library was UMI-ligation and nested PCR. The beta constant-region primer was an equimolar mix of two oligonucleotides covering both TRBC1 and TRBC2. A single-stranded oligonucleotide carrying the SP2 primer and a 12-nucleotide UMI was ligated to the 3' end of the cDNA by T4 RNA ligase 1. The ligated cDNA went through four rounds of PCR with nested alpha and beta constant-region primers together with the SP2 primer. Incubation of the ligation reaction lasted about 19-24 hours at 16 degrees C. PCR2 was usually performed as a SYBR Green qPCR and halted at a preset threshold so that over-amplification would not occur. Agencourt AMPure XP magnetic beads were used for all purifications after the first. Library quantification was done by Qubit, followed by a TapeStation check on which the main peak was expected at around 650 bp. Pooled libraries were sequenced on an Illumina MiSeq with v2 2x251 paired-end kits, typically giving roughly 1-2.3 million reads per sample. Each sample was pooled at 3.5 to 4 nM, and about 5-8% PhiX was included to help cluster recognition. Concerning the study's data processing: Using tag matching that tolerated one base-pair mismatch, Decombinator assigned V and J genes to FASTQ reads that had been processed by Demultiplexor. Collapsinator used UMIs to correct both sequencing errors and frequency errors arising from PCR heterogeneity. CDR3Translator translated TCRs and extracted CDR3s from the conserved cysteine to the FGXG phenylalanine, flagging non-productive sequences. Gini, Shannon entropy and inverse Simpson indices were computed after subsampling the repertoires to the same number of UMI-defined TCRs. Within the linear range, a power law was fitted by maximum likelihood to the distributions of clonotype abundance. For one naive CD8 sample, the pipeline and MIGEC produced similar UMI counts, unique TCR numbers and clonal distributions. A set of several thousand CMV-associated CDR3 sequences, compiled from VDJdb and a published dataset, was used to search the repertoires. Through fastp at Q25 and MiXCR, TCRdb rebuilt clones from the public reads, retaining in-frame beta chains. CDR3 protein duplicates are merged, each entry listing the most common genes and DNA. What appears here as the V and J calls and clone size reflects TCRdb's work, not the paper's. Present in this sample are 70,000 to 95,000 distinct CDR3 sequences, 7% of which were seen just once. Together, the top ten hold 1.6% of the sample.

TCR alpha and beta chain libraries were amplified separately from the second PCR step onward. Donor CMV status was determined by IFNgamma production from CD4+ T cells after overnight stimulation of fresh PBMCs with CMV viral lysate. Using Miltenyi beads, CD4 T cells were first positively selected, and CD8 T cells were then positively selected from the CD4-negative fraction. After staining for CD3, CD4, CD8, CD45RA, CD27 and a live/dead dye, cells were sorted on a BD Aria II into four subsets based on CD45RA and CD27. A few healthy volunteers provided blood, and the blood of each volunteer was split into CD4 and CD8 T cells and then into four differentiation subsets. Approximately 120 ml of peripheral blood was drawn per donor, and PBMC were isolated by Ficoll-Paque PLUS density-gradient centrifugation. Sorted cells were lysed in RLT buffer, after which RNA was extracted using a Qiagen RNeasy kit and stored at -80 degrees C.

Overall study outcomes, separate from this receptor: The repertoire findings for the naive and memory subsets could not be validated against a ground truth because none was available. TCR abundance followed a power law with an exponent that was different for naive and memory subsets but consistent across the three individuals. In both CD4 and CD8 cells, going from naive through CM, EM and EMRA, the Gini index went up while Shannon and inverse Simpson diversity went down. Clonotypes were defined as single alpha or beta chain sequences, not paired alpha/beta receptors. After error correction, over 90% of naive TCR sequences appeared only once, giving much steeper abundance distributions than memory subsets. RNA-based TCR counts may be influenced by expression changes linked to T cell activation and differentiation.

The germline V end is reduced by 4 bases and the J end by 1 base; junction bases left unmatched: 9. The cysteine opens and the phenylalanine closes a CDR3 of 16 amino acids. The only DNA kept is the CDR3, 48 bases in frame from the first base. CDR1 and CDR2 were assigned from the germline V gene as SGHTA and FQGTGA. As concerns this clonotype: Its antigen is currently not known. It has no much larger one-base neighbor in the sample; base qualities were not kept.

This receptor chain uses TRBV7-3 and TRBJ1-1; 7 bases in the middle match TRBD1. The sequence was obtained from a human donor in good health. Sequences were obtained from central memory CD4+ T cells from blood. Read against the paper, the sample's cell subset or site label means: central memory, CD45RA- CD27+. DNA sequence: TGTGCCAGCAGCTCGATGGCCCGGACAGGGAACACTGAAGCTTTCTTT. Its translation is CASSSMARTGNTEAFF. Full variable domain (CDR3 extended with the reference TRBV7-3 and TRBJ1-1 proteins): GAGVSQTPSNKVTEKGKYVELRCDPISGHTALYWYRQSLGQGPEFLIYFQGTGAADDSGLPNDRFFAVRPEGSVSTLKIQRTERGDSAVYLCASSSMARTGNTEAFFGQGTRLTVV.